A selection of T cell receptor beta chains follows, all from one sample in a study of patients and donors after allogeneic stem cell transplantation. Via MiXCR, TCRdb re-called the RT-PCR reads, giving one row per CDR3 protein. The sample shows some 960,000 distinct CDR3 sequences, about a sixth of them seen only once. The sample consisted of blood, either unsorted or a sorted T cell fraction (not recorded which). The receptors shown here come from a human donor who was either an allogeneic HSCT recipient or a stem cell or donor lymphocyte infusion donor (not recorded which). It is not recorded whose cells these are; they may come from a transplant donor. Both conserved end residues are part of each CDR3. Each record gives: D gene, clone size, J gene, V gene, CDR3 protein, CDR3 DNA. The D gene is left open where the match is weak. Where a row states a size, it is once, few, many or the class of an expanded clone; other rows omit it.

>NA|NA|TRBJ2-2|TRBV18
CASRPDGLAGELFF
TGTGCCAGCAGACCCGACGGACTCGCCGGGGAGCTGTTTTTT
>NA|NA|TRBJ2-4|TRBV2
CASTPSFVLRYF
TGTGCCAGCACCCCTTCTTTCGTTCTTAGATACTTC
>NA|NA|TRBJ1-4|TRBV5-6
CASSQIDGWVEKLFF
TGTGCCAGCAGCCAGATCGACGGATGGGTTGAAAAACTGTTTTTT
>NA|few|TRBJ2-1|TRBV20-1
CSARGEWRGGQFF
TGCAGTGCTAGAGGGGAATGGAGGGGTGGGCAGTTCTTC
>NA|many|TRBJ1-1|TRBV4-3
CASSQDPDRMAEAFF
TGCGCCAGCAGCCAAGATCCCGACAGAATGGCTGAAGCTTTCTTT
>TRBD1|NA|TRBJ2-5|TRBV6-5
CASSYGTGEWETQYF
TGTGCCAGCAGTTACGGGACAGGGGAGTGGGAGACCCAGTACTTC
>NA|NA|TRBJ2-1|TRBV7-9
CASSLVPPPGWEQFF
TGTGCCAGCAGCTTAGTTCCCCCTCCGGGGTGGGAGCAGTTCTTC
>NA|NA|TRBJ2-3|TRBV24-1
CATSDWLGGTAQYF
TGTGCCACCAGTGATTGGCTAGGAGGGACGGCGCAGTATTTT
>TRBD1|NA|TRBJ2-6|TRBV6-1
CASRLGTGELGANVLTF
TGTGCCAGCAGGCTCGGGACAGGGGAGCTCGGGGCCAACGTCCTGACTTTC
>TRBD2|NA|TRBJ2-1|TRBV3-1
CASSQDIGLAGDNEQFF
TGTGCCAGCAGCCAAGACATAGGACTAGCGGGTGACAATGAGCAGTTCTTC
>NA|few|TRBJ2-2|TRBV27
CASRPTGGTGELFF
TGTGCCAGCCGGCCAACTGGGGGCACCGGGGAGCTGTTTTTT
>TRBD1|few|TRBJ1-2|TRBV5-1
CASSLTGGQTYGYTF
TGCGCCAGCAGCTTAACAGGGGGCCAAACCTATGGCTACACCTTC
>NA|NA|TRBJ2-4|TRBV5-1
CASSPDLTERKAKNIQYF
TGCGCCAGCAGCCCGGACTTGACCGAACGCAAAGCCAAAAACATTCAGTACTTC
>TRBD1|NA|TRBJ2-3|TRBV24-1
CATSDSLPGQTTDTQYF
TGTGCCACCAGTGATTCCCTACCGGGACAGACCACAGATACGCAGTATTTT
>TRBD2|few|TRBJ2-2|TRBV2
CASTGTSGKTGELFF
TGTGCCAGCACCGGGACTAGCGGAAAGACCGGGGAGCTGTTTTTT
>NA|few|TRBJ1-1|TRBV24-1
CATSDTTGSATEAFF
TGTGCCACCAGTGATACCACAGGGTCGGCTACTGAAGCTTTCTTT
>TRBD2|NA|TRBJ2-5|TRBV6-1
CASSPLAGEDETQYF
TGTGCCAGCAGCCCCTTAGCGGGGGAGGATGAGACCCAGTACTTC
>TRBD2|NA|TRBJ2-1|TRBV4-1
CASSLLAGGPAYNEQFF
TGCGCCAGCAGCCTCCTAGCGGGAGGGCCGGCCTACAATGAGCAGTTCTTC
>NA|NA|TRBJ2-7|TRBV20-1
CSANRGGLVEQYF
TGCAGTGCTAACAGGGGAGGGCTGGTGGAGCAGTACTTC
>TRBD1|many|TRBJ2-1|TRBV29-1
CSVGGTGGYNEQFF
TGCAGCGTTGGAGGGACAGGGGGGTACAATGAGCAGTTCTTC
>NA|NA|TRBJ2-7|TRBV20-1
CSARDPRKAYEQYF
TGCAGTGCTAGAGATCCCCGGAAAGCCTACGAGCAGTACTTC
>NA|NA|TRBJ1-3|TRBV4-1
CASSQDGAVNTIYF
TGCGCCAGCAGCCAAGATGGGGCTGTAAACACCATATATTTT
>TRBD2|NA|TRBJ2-3|TRBV10-3
CAIGTGTSGRQRDTQYF
TGTGCCATCGGCACTGGGACTAGCGGGAGACAGAGAGATACGCAGTATTTT
>TRBD1|NA|TRBJ2-3|TRBV7-9
CASSSQGAMVKQYF
TGTGCCAGCAGCTCTCAGGGGGCTATGGTCAAGCAGTATTTT
>TRBD2|NA|TRBJ2-1|TRBV4-2
CASSQPAGGRDNEQFF
TGTGCCAGCAGCCAACCAGCGGGGGGCCGAGACAATGAGCAGTTCTTC
>TRBD1|few|TRBJ1-5|TRBV20-1
CSARGDRSNQPQHF
TGCAGTGCTAGAGGGGACAGGTCTAATCAGCCCCAGCATTTT
>TRBD1|NA|TRBJ2-5|TRBV3-1
CASSQRAGTGRGETQYF
TGTGCCAGCAGCCAAAGGGCAGGGACAGGGAGGGGAGAGACCCAGTACTTC
>NA|NA|TRBJ2-1|TRBV5-5
CASSLAGTVSYNEQFF
TGTGCCAGCAGCTTGGCCGGGACCGTCTCCTACAATGAGCAGTTCTTC
>NA|NA|TRBJ1-2|TRBV29-1
CSVEDIIRQGYGYTF
TGCAGCGTTGAAGATATAATAAGGCAGGGCTACGGCTACACCTTC
>TRBD1|few|TRBJ2-2|TRBV7-6
CASSLWFDRGNTGELFF
TGTGCCAGCAGCTTATGGTTCGACAGGGGGAACACCGGGGAGCTGTTTTTT
>NA|many|TRBJ1-1|TRBV5-1
CASSLEALGTEAFF
TGCGCCAGCAGCTTGGAAGCCCTGGGGACTGAAGCTTTCTTT
>NA|NA|TRBJ2-6|TRBV6-1
CASAPGSGANVLTF
TGTGCCAGCGCTCCGGGTTCTGGGGCCAACGTCCTGACTTTC
>NA|few|TRBJ2-1|TRBV3-1
CASSQGPGEQFF
TGTGCCAGCAGCCAAGGGCCGGGTGAGCAGTTCTTC
>TRBD1|few|TRBJ2-4|TRBV27
CASATKTGVDIQYF
TGTGCCAGCGCCACTAAGACAGGGGTAGACATTCAGTACTTC
>NA|few|TRBJ1-2|TRBV21-1
CASSKGPDGFGYTF
TGTGCCAGCAGCAAAGGCCCGGATGGGTTTGGCTACACCTTC
>NA|few|TRBJ1-2|TRBV2
CASSEWGYYGYTF
TGTGCCAGCAGTGAATGGGGTTACTATGGCTACACCTTC
>NA|few|TRBJ1-2|TRBV13
CASSLTLRRRGYTF
TGTGCCAGCAGCTTAACTCTGCGACGGCGGGGCTACACCTTC
>NA|NA|TRBJ1-6|TRBV4-1
CASSLGDLSSYNSPLHF
TGCGCCAGCAGCCTTGGAGACTTAAGCTCCTATAATTCACCCCTCCACTTT
>NA|NA|TRBJ1-1|TRBV12-3/TRBV12-4
CASSRPDSPDTEAFF
TGTGCCAGCAGTCGCCCCGACAGTCCTGACACTGAAGCTTTCTTT
>TRBD2|many|TRBJ2-3|TRBV18
CASSPSGGTDTQYF
TGTGCCAGCAGCCCTAGCGGGGGCACAGATACGCAGTATTTT
>TRBD1|NA|TRBJ1-1|TRBV12-5
CASGLVSSGTGGKNTEAFF
TGTGCTAGTGGTTTGGTTTCAAGCGGGACAGGGGGTAAGAACACTGAAGCTTTCTTT
>NA|many|TRBJ2-1|TRBV12-3/TRBV12-4
CASSLRAGRSYNEQFF
TGTGCCAGCAGTTTACGGGCGGGTAGGTCCTACAATGAGCAGTTCTTC